The 21 T cell receptor beta chains given below trace back to one sample, sequenced in a study of early T cells in non-severe SARS-CoV-2 infection. MiXCR, run by TCRdb on the 5' RACE reads, gives a single entry per CDR3 protein. The data hold 70,000 to 85,000 distinct CDR3 sequences, with about 12% observed a single time. Input material: whole blood. The receptors come from an adult who was a healthcare worker with PCR-confirmed SARS-CoV-2 infection or an uninfected control (not recorded which).

This clonotype was counted at least ten times. The gene calls are TRBV5-1 and TRBJ1-1, with D perhaps TRBD1 (6 bases). The CDR3 covers 12 residues. Germline CDR1 and CDR2: SGHRS and YFSETQ. The V gene lost 4 bases and the J gene lost 8 bases, with 12 bases spanning the gap. The CDR3 protein is CASSVMTGEAFF. As DNA, the CDR3 is TGCGCCAGCAGCGTTATGACAGGAGAAGCTTTCTTT.

Many counts were recorded for this clonotype. The chain employs TRBV20-1 and TRBJ2-7; unclear D gene. V was pared by 5 bases and J by 7 bases, with 12 bases between. Germline CDR1 reads DFQATT; CDR2 reads SNEGSKA (reference sequence). This CDR3 has 11 residues. In DNA, the CDR3 is TGCAGTGCTGCCCTCGCTGGGGAGCAGTACTTC. It translates to CSAALAGEQYF.

The genes are TRBV7-3 and TRBJ2-3; D perhaps matches TRBD1 (6 bases). V lost 3 bases, J lost 2 bases, and 15 bases lay in between. Looked up from germline, CDR1 is SGHTA and CDR2 is FQGTGA. This CDR3 is 16 amino acids long. DNA for the CDR3: TGTGCCAGCAGCTTGACAGGTTCAAGATCCACAGATACGCAGTATTTT. Translated: CASSLTGSRSTDTQYF.

This clonotype has just a few counts. This sequence joins TRBV29-1 and TRBJ1-1; weak D call: TRBD1 (5 bases). Germline CDR1 SQVTM, CDR2 ANQGSEA. The CDR3 is 16 residues long. V gave up 3 bases and J gave up 3 bases, with 20 bases separating them. The CDR3 reads CSVDPVQGLGDTEAFF. The CDR3 DNA reads as TGCAGCGTTGACCCTGTCCAGGGCCTAGGAGACACTGAAGCTTTCTTT.

This clonotype was observed many times. J is TRBJ2-1 and V is TRBV11-2; tentative D call: TRBD2 (5 bases). V lost 5 bases and J lost 6, with 11 bases in between. Germline V gene lookup returns CDR1 SGHAT and CDR2 FQNNGV. This CDR3 has 13 amino acids. For the CDR3, the DNA is TGTGCCAGCAGCCAAAGGACTGTCAATGAGCAGTTCTTC. Its translation: CASSQRTVNEQFF.

This clonotype was recorded a few times. This chain connects TRBV20-1 to TRBJ2-3; D may correspond to TRBD1 or TRBD2 (5 bases each). Trimming shortened V by 4 bases and J by 0 bases, and 17 bases separated the two germline ends. The CDR3 length is 16 residues. Germline loops: CDR1 DFQATT, CDR2 SNEGSKA (reference sequence). CDR3 sequence reads: CSATRGTGTSTDTQYF. CDR3 DNA: TGCAGTGCTACCCGAGGGACGGGAACTAGCACAGATACGCAGTATTTT.

This clonotype occurred many times. Mismatch with germline at one junction end may stem from a read error. The J gene is TRBJ2-1, the V gene TRBV7-7, with D possibly being TRBD1 (6 bases). Germline V gene data show CDR1 as SSHAT and CDR2 as FNYEAQ (reference sequence). This CDR3 spans 15 amino acids. In DNA, the CDR3 is TGTGCTAGCAGCTCCGACAGGACTCCGAACAATGAGCAGTTCTTC. This sequence encodes CASSSDRTPNNEQFF.

The rearrangement uses TRBV3-1 and TRBJ2-7, with a tentative D call TRBD2 (6 bases). The ends were cut back, 1 base at V and 1 base at J, with 8 bases in the middle. The CDR3 totals 14 residues. Germline values: CDR1 LGHDT, CDR2 YNNKEL (reference sequence). The CDR3, as DNA: TGTGCCAGCAGCCAAGCGGGGGAGTCCTACGAGCAGTACTTC. Translation gives CASSQAGESYEQYF.

This clonotype appeared a few times. This chain links TRBV5-1 with TRBJ1-5; D not certain. The germline gives CDR1 SGHRS, CDR2 YFSETQ. This CDR3 has 15 amino acids. Trimming left V 0 bases short and J 2 bases short, with 9 bases between. The CDR3 here is CASSLEGRGNQPQHF. The CDR3 DNA reads TGCGCCAGCAGCTTGGAAGGCCGTGGCAATCAGCCCCAGCATTTT.

The sample holds a few counts of this clonotype. This chain connects TRBV29-1 to TRBJ2-7; 9 bases are shared with TRBD2. The CDR3 is made up of 14 amino acids. Unmatched junction bases numbered 10, after V lost 4 bases and J lost 6 bases. The germline V gene has CDR1 SQVTM and CDR2 ANQGSEA. CDR3 nucleotide sequence: TGCAGCGTTGCCCTTTCTAGCGGGGCGGTCGAGCAGTACTTC. This gives the protein CSVALSSGAVEQYF.

The chain carries TRBV30 and TRBJ2-3; the D gene could be TRBD1 or TRBD2 (5 bases each). Per germline, CDR1 GTSNPN and CDR2 SVGIG (reference sequence). Between the trimmed V and J ends, which lost 0 bases and 1 base, there was a span of 11 bases. The CDR3 consists of 15 residues. The CDR3 loop reads CAWSVGGIGTDTQYF. CDR3 coding DNA: TGTGCCTGGAGTGTTGGGGGAATTGGCACAGATACGCAGTATTTT. Together with reference TRBV30 and TRBJ2-3, the CDR3 gives the full variable domain: SQTIHQWPATLVQPVGSPLSLECTVEGTSNPNLYWYRQAAGRGLQLLFYSVGIGQISSEVPQNLSASRPQDRQFILSSKKLLLSDSGFYLCAWSVGGIGTDTQYFGPGTRLTVL.

This clonotype was seen more than once but under ten times. The chain is built from TRBV6-6 and TRBJ1-6, with D unclear. Trimming left V 4 bases short and J 3 bases short, with 10 bases between. The CDR3 extends over 15 amino acids. Germline CDR1 and CDR2: MNHNY and SVGAGI (reference sequence). The CDR3 bases are TGTGCCAGCAGTTTCGCGAGCCTCTATAATTCACCCCTCCACTTT. The encoded protein is CASSFASLYNSPLHF.

This chain connects TRBV18 to TRBJ2-3; 9 bases are shared with TRBD1. The V and J ends lost 3 bases and 4 bases, in that order; junction bases with no gene match: 11. Germline V gene sequence: CDR1 KGHSH, CDR2 LQKENI. This CDR3 contains 17 residues. The CDR3 region is CASSPYNRDRDPDTQYF. For the CDR3, the DNA is TGTGCCAGCTCACCCTATAACCGGGACAGGGATCCAGATACGCAGTATTTT.

This clonotype was seen many times. This sequence joins TRBV4-1 and TRBJ2-5, with 8 nucleotides matching TRBD2. This CDR3 has 16 residues. The germline CDR1 and CDR2 sequences are MGHRA and YSYEKL. V lost 0 bases to trimming and J lost 5 bases; unmatched junction nucleotides: 8. The CDR3 region has the DNA TGCGCCAGCAGCCAAGATCCTCCGGGGGGGCCCGAGACCCAGTACTTC. Protein sequence: CASSQDPPGGPETQYF.

This clonotype showed up many times. The V call is TRBV7-6, the J call TRBJ2-1; TRBD2 matches 7 bases. The CDR3 is 17 amino acids. V shed 5 bases and J 3 bases; nucleotides not matched to a gene: 13. Germline V gene data show CDR1 as SGHVS and CDR2 as FNYEAQ. In nucleotides, the CDR3 is TGTGCCAGCAGCCCACAAGGGGCTAGCGGTCTCTACAATGAGCAGTTCTTC. Translation gives CASSPQGASGLYNEQFF.

This clonotype was recorded at least ten times. The chain links TRBV28 to TRBJ2-3; D may be TRBD2 (7 bases). Germline CDR1 MDHEN, CDR2 SYDVKM. The germline V and J ends were trimmed by 1 base and 5 bases, with 19 bases remaining between them. This CDR3 contains 17 residues. CDR3 protein: CASSLSWEGGPKDTQYF. CDR3 DNA sequence: TGTGCCAGCAGTTTATCTTGGGAGGGGGGGCCTAAAGATACGCAGTATTTT.

This clonotype was seen repeatedly, ten times or more. This sequence joins TRBV3-1 and TRBJ2-7, with TRBD2 matching over 11 bases. CDR1 is LGHDT, CDR2 YNNKEL, per germline (reference sequence). The CDR3 is 15 residues long. Trimming at V came to 2 bases and at J to 2 bases, leaving 2 bases not matched to a gene. The CDR3 loop reads CASSQRTSGPYEQYF. DNA of the CDR3: TGTGCCAGCAGCCAACGGACTAGCGGGCCCTACGAGCAGTACTTC.

This clonotype has at least ten counts. V and J are TRBV7-8 and TRBJ2-1, with D unclear. The germline V gene encodes CDR1 SGHVS and CDR2 FQNEAQ. V shed 5 bases and J shed 8 bases, with 10 bases lying between them. The CDR3 has 12 residues. The CDR3 DNA sequence: TGTGCCAGCAGCCTCCCCTGGGATGAGCAGTTCTTC. Translating gives CASSLPWDEQFF.

This clonotype was picked up many times. The chain carries TRBV2 and TRBJ2-7, with D perhaps matching TRBD1 (5 bases). Trimming stripped 4 bases from V and 0 bases from J, with 10 bases between. The CDR3 spans 14 residues. Germline-derived CDR1 and CDR2 are SNHLY and FYNNEI. The CDR3 DNA sequence: TGTGCCAGCAGTGCAGGGCAAAGCTCCTACGAGCAGTACTTC. As protein: CASSAGQSSYEQYF.

The chain links TRBV11-2 to TRBJ2-5; 8 nucleotides agree with TRBD1. The CDR3 loop spans 16 amino acids. The trim removed 0 bases at V and 4 bases at J, leaving 7 bases unmatched. Germline-derived CDR1 and CDR2 are SGHAT and FQNNGV. CDR3 residues: CASSLEGRGLGETQYF. As DNA, the CDR3 is TGTGCCAGCAGCTTAGAAGGCAGGGGGCTTGGAGAGACCCAGTACTTC.

Turning to this clonotype: The junction departs from the called germline gene at one end, perhaps through a read error. This chain uses TRBV6-9 with TRBJ1-1, with 7 bases matching TRBD1. Germline V gene data show CDR1 as MNHGY and CDR2 as SVAAGI. There are 12 residues in the CDR3. The CDR3 nucleotides read TGTGCCAGCTCCGGACAGGACCACCGTGGTTGGTTT. As protein: CASSGQDHRGWF.